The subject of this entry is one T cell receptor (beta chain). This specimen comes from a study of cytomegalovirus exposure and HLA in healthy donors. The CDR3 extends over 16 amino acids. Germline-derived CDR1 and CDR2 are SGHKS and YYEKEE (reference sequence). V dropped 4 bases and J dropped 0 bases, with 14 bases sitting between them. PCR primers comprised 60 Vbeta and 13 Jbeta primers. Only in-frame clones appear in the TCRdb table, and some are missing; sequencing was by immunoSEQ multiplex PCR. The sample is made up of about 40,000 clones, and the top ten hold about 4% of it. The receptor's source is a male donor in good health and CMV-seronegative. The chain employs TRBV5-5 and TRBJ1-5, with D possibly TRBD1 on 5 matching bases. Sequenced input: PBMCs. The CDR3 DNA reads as TGTGCCAGCAGCCGGTGGGGGGTTACTAGCAATCAGCCCCAGCATTTT. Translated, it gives CASSRWGVTSNQPQHF.